The 29 T cell receptor beta chains listed next were all sequenced from one sample in a study of cytomegalovirus exposure and HLA in healthy donors. The study ran its PCR with 60 Vbeta and 13 Jbeta primers. Libraries were prepared by immunoSEQ multiplex PCR; TCRdb keeps only in-frame clonotypes and omits some of them. The table includes over 150,000 clones, 65% to 85% detected once. Sequencing used PBMCs. The receptors shown here come from a woman between 45 and 65 years old in good health and CMV-seropositive.

The V call is TRBV9, the J call TRBJ1-1; the D is unclear. Germline V lookup: CDR1 SGDLS, CDR2 YYNGEE. The V end was cut by 4 bases, the J end by 0 bases, with 7 bases between. The CDR3 has 13 residues. The CDR3 DNA sequence: TGTGCCAGCAGCCGTACACTGAACACTGAAGCTTTCTTT. The encoded protein is CASSRTLNTEAFF.

The chain has TRBV5-4 and TRBJ2-5, with D perhaps TRBD2 (6 bases). CDR3 size: 13 residues. V lost 3 bases to trimming and J lost 1 base, with 7 bases between them. Germline V gives CDR1 SGHNT, CDR2 YYREEE (reference sequence). Here the CDR3 reads CASSWRAQETQYF. CDR3 DNA sequence: TGTGCCAGCAGCTGGAGGGCCCAAGAGACCCAGTACTTC. Based on the CDR3 plus reference TRBV5-4 and TRBJ2-5, the full variable domain is ETGVTQSPTHLIKTRGQQVTLRCSSQSGHNTVSWYQQALGQGPQFIFQYYREEENGRGNFPPRFSGLQFPNYSSELNVNALELDDSALYLCASSWRAQETQYFGPGTRLLVL.

The chain carries TRBV5-1 and TRBJ2-1, with 7 bases matching TRBD1. V shed 0 bases and J 0 bases; nucleotides not matched to a gene: 6. Germline CDR1 reads SGHRS; CDR2 reads YFSETQ. The CDR3 sequence is 17 residues long. CDR3 region: CASSLGGQMSSYNEQFF. CDR3 nucleotide sequence: TGCGCCAGCAGCTTGGGGGGACAGATGAGCTCCTACAATGAGCAGTTCTTC.

The V call is TRBV29-1, the J call TRBJ1-5; D uncertain. The CDR3 length is 13 residues. Per germline, CDR1 SQVTM and CDR2 ANQGSEA. V was shortened by 5 bases and J by 6 bases, with 14 bases between the two germline ends. CDR3 sequence reads: CSVMRAVGQPQHF. As DNA, the CDR3 is TGCAGCGTTATGCGGGCCGTAGGTCAGCCCCAGCATTTT.

V gene TRBV4-1 combines with J gene TRBJ1-3; 9 bases match TRBD1. CDR1 MGHRA and CDR2 YSYEKL come from the germline V gene. This CDR3 is 19 amino acids long. After removal of 0 bases from V and 3 bases from J, the junction contained 12 bases not matched to a gene. The DNA for the CDR3 is TGCGCCAGCAGCCAAGACTCAACCTTCCGGGACAGGGTTGGAAACACCATATATTTT. Its protein product is CASSQDSTFRDRVGNTIYF.

V gene TRBV5-6 combines with J gene TRBJ2-1; the D gene is possibly TRBD2 (7 bases). Germline CDR1 SGHDT, CDR2 YYEEEE. Between the trimmed V and J ends, which lost 2 bases and 6 bases, there was a span of 12 bases. The CDR3 length is 14 residues. CDR3 sequence (DNA): TGTGCCAGCAGCTTAGGGGGGGTTTTCAATGAGCAGTTCTTC. It translates to CASSLGGVFNEQFF.

This chain links TRBV5-1 with TRBJ2-3, with D maybe TRBD1 (6 bases). The CDR3 length is 15 residues. CDR1 is SGHRS and CDR2 is YFSETQ in the germline V gene. V gave up 0 bases and J gave up 3 bases, with 11 bases separating them. This chain's CDR3 is CASSLGGQGTDTQYF. CDR3 bases: TGCGCCAGCAGCTTGGGGGGGCAGGGTACAGATACGCAGTATTTT.

With regard to this clone: Mismatch with germline at one junction end may stem from a read error. The gene calls are TRBV5-8 and TRBJ1-1; TRBD1 matches 7 bases. The V gene's germline CDR1 is SGHTS and CDR2 YDEGEE. The CDR3 extends over 15 amino acids. In DNA, the CDR3 is TGTGCCAGCAGCTTCTACAGGGGAGTGAAGACTGAAGCTTTCTTT. Translating it yields CASSFYRGVKTEAFF.

The V and J genes are TRBV29-1 and TRBJ2-1; tentatively, D is TRBD2 (6 bases). There are 13 residues in the CDR3. The V end lost 5 bases, the J end lost 0 bases, and 8 bases lay between the germline ends. Germline lookup yields CDR1 SQVTM and CDR2 ANQGSEA. This CDR3 is CSVFGGSYNEQFF. DNA for the CDR3: TGCAGCGTTTTCGGGGGCTCCTACAATGAGCAGTTCTTC.

J is TRBJ2-3 and V is TRBV12-5; D is possibly TRBD1 (6 bases). The V gene's germline CDR1 is LGHNT and CDR2 FRNRAP. Trimming stripped 6 bases from V and 0 bases from J, with 7 bases between. The CDR3 runs 13 residues. The CDR3 loop is CASGDSSTDTQYF. The CDR3 DNA sequence: TGTGCTAGTGGGGACAGCAGCACAGATACGCAGTATTTT.

The chain employs TRBV2 and TRBJ1-3; no clear D gene. Trimming removed 3 bases at V and 8 bases at J, with 14 bases between. Looked up from germline, CDR1 is SNHLY and CDR2 is FYNNEI. The CDR3 spans 14 residues. The CDR3 reads CASSEGRRWDTIYF. Here the CDR3 DNA reads TGTGCCAGCAGTGAGGGCAGACGTTGGGACACCATATATTTT.

This clone has more than one count but fewer than ten. The chain combines TRBV5-4 with TRBJ1-1; 8 positions match TRBD1. V shed 2 bases, J shed 1 base, and the junction held 4 bases outside the gene matches. CDR1 is SGHNT, CDR2 YYREEE, per germline (reference sequence). This CDR3 region has 15 residues. This CDR3 is CASSFSGTGNTEAFF. The CDR3 nucleotides are TGTGCCAGCAGCTTTTCCGGGACAGGGAACACTGAAGCTTTCTTT.

The chain has TRBV4-1 and TRBJ2-7, with 14 positions matching TRBD2. Germline V CDR1 and CDR2: MGHRA, YSYEKL. After removal of 1 base from V and 0 bases from J, the junction contained 2 bases not matched to a gene. The CDR3 spans 17 residues. CDR3 coding DNA: TGCGCCAGCAGCCAAGGGACTAGCGGGGGGCCCTCCTACGAGCAGTACTTC. Amino acids: CASSQGTSGGPSYEQYF.

This rearrangement joins TRBV27 to TRBJ1-6; maybe TRBD1 (6 bases). In germline, CDR1 is MNHEY, CDR2 SMNVEV (reference sequence). The CDR3 runs to 16 residues. Trimming took 6 bases from V and 8 from J, leaving 20 bases between them. Here the CDR3 DNA reads TGTGCCAGCAGCCGACAGGCCCTCAAGGGGGATTCACCCCTCCACTTT. It yields the protein CASSRQALKGDSPLHF.

The gene calls are TRBV25-1 and TRBJ1-3; D is possibly TRBD1 (5 bases). The CDR3 covers 14 residues. V lost 3 bases and J 1 base, leaving 7 bases between the germline ends. Germline lookup yields CDR1 MGHDK and CDR2 SYGVNS. Here the CDR3 reads CASSDTGSGNTIYF. The CDR3 DNA is TGTGCCAGCAGTGATACAGGTTCTGGAAACACCATATATTTT.

The chain joins TRBV5-6 to TRBJ1-1, with TRBD1 matching over 9 bases. V shed 4 bases and J 8 bases; nucleotides not matched to a gene: 15. The CDR3 contains 16 residues. The V gene's germline CDR1 is SGHDT and CDR2 YYEEEE. CDR3 in amino acids: CASSPEWAQGATEAFF. CDR3 nucleotide sequence: TGTGCCAGCAGCCCCGAGTGGGCACAGGGGGCGACCGAAGCTTTCTTT.

The chain recombines TRBV11-2 with TRBJ2-1, with 9 nucleotides matching TRBD1. The CDR3 totals 18 residues. The J segment lost 5 bases and the V segment lost 4 bases, leaving 15 bases of the junction unmatched. Per the germline V gene, CDR1 is SGHAT and CDR2 is FQNNGV. The CDR3, as DNA: TGTGCCAGCAGCTCCTTTAGGGGGGTGGACAGGGGAAACAATGAGCAGTTCTTC. Its translation: CASSSFRGVDRGNNEQFF.

CDR3 in amino acids: CASTSGGFTDTQYF. The DNA for the CDR3 is TGTGCCAGCACTAGCGGGGGATTCACAGATACGCAGTATTTT. This sequence joins TRBV5-4 and TRBJ2-3; TRBD2 matches 10 bases. J lost 2 bases, V lost 6 bases, and 3 bases had no gene match. This CDR3 is 14 amino acids long. The germline gives CDR1 SGHNT, CDR2 YYREEE (reference sequence).

V and J are TRBV2 and TRBJ2-5; TRBD2 matches 8 bases. The junction had 9 bases not matched to a gene; V was cut back by 8 bases and J by 1 base. This CDR3 region has 15 residues. Per the germline V gene, CDR1 is SNHLY and CDR2 is FYNNEI. CDR3 nucleotide sequence: TGTGCCAGCCGGGAGGGGGGTAAGGGCCAAGAGACCCAGTACTTC. This codes for CASREGGKGQETQYF.

The J gene is TRBJ2-5, the V gene TRBV15, with TRBD1 as a possible D gene (6 bases). CDR3 length equals 16 residues. With 0 bases removed from V and 4 bases from J, the gap between germline ends came to 15 bases. The V gene's germline CDR1 is LNHNV and CDR2 YYDKDF (reference sequence). CDR3 nucleotides: TGTGCCACCAGCAGAGATGGGGCAGGGGTCGGAGAGACCCAGTACTTC. Translating gives CATSRDGAGVGETQYF.

This chain links TRBV6-1 with TRBJ2-1; D perhaps matches TRBD2 (5 bases). Germline CDR1 reads MNHNS; CDR2 reads SASEGT. Trimming cost V 6 bases and J 9 bases, with 15 bases left between them. The CDR3 extends over 13 amino acids. The CDR3 spells CASRVGGPREQFF. As DNA, the CDR3 is TGTGCCAGCAGAGTAGGCGGGCCGCGTGAGCAGTTCTTC.

This clone occurred once. The gene calls are TRBV27 and TRBJ1-2; 10 bases fit TRBD1. V gave up 8 bases and J gave up 8 bases; unmatched junction bases: 8. The CDR3 covers 13 residues. The germline V gene has CDR1 MNHEY and CDR2 SMNVEV (reference sequence). The CDR3: CASATGGARGYTF. For the CDR3, the DNA is TGTGCCAGCGCGACAGGGGGCGCGAGGGGCTACACCTTC.

The V and J genes are TRBV5-1 and TRBJ2-3; 9 nucleotides agree with TRBD2. V dropped 4 bases and J dropped 6; count of bases not matched to a gene: 9. Germline assignment: CDR1 SGHRS and CDR2 YFSETQ. The CDR3 sequence is 15 residues long. The CDR3 DNA reads TGCGCCAGCAGCCCCCAGCGGGGGGCGGCGGATACGCAGTATTTT. Amino acid sequence: CASSPQRGAADTQYF.

The rearrangement uses TRBV19 and TRBJ2-5; D might be TRBD1 (6 bases). The V end lost 4 bases, the J end lost 3 bases, and 12 bases lay between the germline ends. The CDR3 is 14 residues long. Germline values: CDR1 LNHDA, CDR2 SQIVND (reference sequence). CDR3 sequence (DNA): TGTGCCAGTAGTAAGGACAGAAATAAAGAGACCCAGTACTTC. Translation gives CASSKDRNKETQYF.

This clone was found a few times. Other DNA sequences in the same sample also yield this CDR3. The chain couples TRBV5-1 to TRBJ2-5; tentative D call: TRBD1 (5 bases). V was trimmed by 0 bases and J by 1 base, leaving 10 bases between them. The germline V gene has CDR1 SGHRS and CDR2 YFSETQ. There are 15 residues in the CDR3. The CDR3 DNA reads as TGCGCCAGCAGCTTGGCCGGTACAGGCCAAGAGACCCAGTACTTC. Encoded protein: CASSLAGTGQETQYF.

The chain employs TRBV28 and TRBJ1-2; no clear D gene. The CDR3 extends over 14 amino acids. CDR1 is MDHEN and CDR2 is SYDVKM in the germline V gene. Trimming took off 10 bases at V and 2 bases at J, with 17 bases between the two ends. In DNA form, the CDR3 reads TGTGCCACCGCGTTGGGGAGCATAAACTATGGCTACACCTTC. Translated: CATALGSINYGYTF.

This clone showed up just once. This sequence joins TRBV6-5 and TRBJ1-6, with D unresolved. V lost 2 bases to trimming and J lost 6 bases, with 8 bases between them. Germline V lookup: CDR1 MNHEY, CDR2 SVGAGI. This CDR3 is 14 amino acids long. The CDR3, as DNA: TGTGCCAGCAGTTACGAGCGATTTAATTCACCCCTCCACTTT. Translated: CASSYERFNSPLHF.

This clone has more than one count but fewer than ten. CDR3 bases: TGTGCCAGCAGCTTGCGGGGGGCGTTCCCAGATACGCAGTATTTT. The encoded protein is CASSLRGAFPDTQYF. The rearrangement uses TRBV11-2 and TRBJ2-3; TRBD2 matches at 8 bases. This CDR3 region has 15 residues. V shed 3 bases, J shed 4 bases, and the junction held 6 bases outside the gene matches. Germline assignment: CDR1 SGHAT and CDR2 FQNNGV.

This chain joins TRBV11-2 and TRBJ2-3, with 8 bases aligning to TRBD1. The germline V gene encodes CDR1 SGHAT and CDR2 FQNNGV. V dropped 5 bases and J dropped 8; count of bases not matched to a gene: 12. The CDR3 sequence is 15 residues long. The DNA for the CDR3 is TGTGCCAGCAGCCCCCAGGGGGCGGGTCGAGGTACGCAGTATTTT. This gives the protein CASSPQGAGRGTQYF. Using reference TRBV11-2 and TRBJ2-3 for the parts outside the CDR3, the full variable domain is EAGVAQSPRYKIIEKRQSVAFWCNPISGHATLYWYQQILGQGPKLLIQFQNNGVVDDSQLPKDRFSAERLKGVDSTLKIQPAKLEDSAVYLCASSPQGAGRGTQYFGPGTRLTVL.